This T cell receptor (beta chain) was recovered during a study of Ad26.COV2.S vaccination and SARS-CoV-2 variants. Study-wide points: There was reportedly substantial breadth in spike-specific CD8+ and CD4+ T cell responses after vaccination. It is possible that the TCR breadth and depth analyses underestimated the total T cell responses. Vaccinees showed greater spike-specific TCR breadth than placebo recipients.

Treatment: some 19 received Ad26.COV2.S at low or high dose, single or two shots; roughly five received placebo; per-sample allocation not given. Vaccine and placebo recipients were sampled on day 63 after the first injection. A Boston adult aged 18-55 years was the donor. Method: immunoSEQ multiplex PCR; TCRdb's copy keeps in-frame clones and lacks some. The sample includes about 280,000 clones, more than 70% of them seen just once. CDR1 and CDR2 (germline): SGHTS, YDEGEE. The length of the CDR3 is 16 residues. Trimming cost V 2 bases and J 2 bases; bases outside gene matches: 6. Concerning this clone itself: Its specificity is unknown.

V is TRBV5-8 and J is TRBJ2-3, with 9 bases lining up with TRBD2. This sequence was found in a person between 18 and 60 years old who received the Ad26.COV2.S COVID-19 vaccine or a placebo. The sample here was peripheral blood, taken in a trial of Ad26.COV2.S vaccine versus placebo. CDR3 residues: CASSFGTSRFTDTQYF. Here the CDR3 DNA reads TGTGCCAGCAGCTTCGGGACTAGCAGGTTCACAGATACGCAGTATTTT.